A selection of T cell receptor beta chains follows, all from one sample in a study of cytomegalovirus exposure and HLA in healthy donors. Sequencing was performed with immunoSEQ multiplex PCR; in TCRdb, only in-frame clones are kept and a portion is missing. This sample contains over 45,000 clones. The sample comprised PBMCs. These receptors were obtained from a woman aged 18-30 years in good health and CMV-seronegative. CDR3s include the opening cysteine and the closing phenylalanine or tryptophan. The D gene is left open where the match is weak.

TRBD1	TRBJ1-4	TRBV5-1	TGCGCCAGCAGCTCCGGGACAGGGAATGAAAAACTGTTTTTT	CASSSGTGNEKLFF
TRBD2	TRBJ2-3	TRBV6-5	TGTGCCAGCAGTTACCGGGGGGGAAGCACAGATACGCAGTATTTT	CASSYRGGSTDTQYF
-	TRBJ2-1	TRBV29-1	TGCAGCGTGGTAATAAGAGGCACCTACAATGAGCAGTTCTTC	CSVVIRGTYNEQFF
TRBD2	TRBJ2-7	TRBV2	TGTGCCAGCAGTGAAAGGGGGGGCCGGAGCGGGAGCGGCCCCTACGAGCAGTACTTC	CASSERGGRSGSGPYEQYF
TRBD1	TRBJ1-4	TRBV5-1	TGCGCCAGCAGCGGCGGACAGGGATCTACTAATGAAAAACTGTTTTTT	CASSGGQGSTNEKLFF
-	TRBJ1-5	TRBV7-2	TGTGCCAGCAGCTTACAGGGTTTCGGCAATCAGCCCCAGCATTTT	CASSLQGFGNQPQHF
-	TRBJ1-3	TRBV30	TGTGCCTGGAGTGTACGGTCAGGAAACACCATATATTTT	CAWSVRSGNTIYF
-	TRBJ1-5	TRBV5-6	TGTGCCAGCAGCTATGGACTGAATGGACAGCCCCAGCATTTT	CASSYGLNGQPQHF
-	TRBJ1-4	TRBV29-1	TGCAGCGTTGAAGACAGGGCTAATGAAAAACTGTTTTTT	CSVEDRANEKLFF
-	TRBJ2-5	TRBV2	TGTGCCGGAGGTGGGTCTAGCCCGGAGACCCAGTACTTC	CAGGGSSPETQYF
TRBD2	TRBJ2-7	TRBV27	TGTGCCAGCAGTTTATCCCCGACTAGCGCGTACGAGCAGTACTTC	CASSLSPTSAYEQYF
TRBD1	TRBJ2-7	TRBV4-2	TGTGCCAGCAGCCAGCGCGCCGTCCCGGGACAGGCGTCCTACGAGCAGTACTTC	CASSQRAVPGQASYEQYF
-	TRBJ2-7	TRBV5-1	TGCGCCAGCAGCAAATTTAGCGGAATATTCGCCTACGAGCAGTACTTC	CASSKFSGIFAYEQYF
TRBD1	TRBJ2-7	TRBV4-2	TGTGCCAGCAGCCCCCGGGACAGGGGCCACGAGCAGTACTTC	CASSPRDRGHEQYF
TRBD1	TRBJ1-1	TRBV7-9	TGTGCCAGCAGCTTAGCCGGGACAGGGTTGAACACTGAAGCTTTCTTT	CASSLAGTGLNTEAFF
-	TRBJ1-2	TRBV6-6	TGTGCCAGCAGTGGGACAAGTAACTATGGCTACACCTTC	CASSGTSNYGYTF
TRBD1	TRBJ2-1	TRBV30	TGTGCCTGCCTCGGGACAGGGAAAATCTACAATGAGCAGTTCTTC	CACLGTGKIYNEQFF
-	TRBJ1-2	TRBV9	TGTGCCAGCAGCGTAGATCAGGGTAACTATGGCTACACCTTC	CASSVDQGNYGYTF
-	TRBJ1-1	TRBV30	TGTGCCTGGAGTCATCCCGGGGGAGTGGCTTTCTTT	CAWSHPGGVAFF
TRBD2	TRBJ2-7	TRBV5-1	TGCGCCAGCAGCTCCGTGGCGGGAGCGCCCTACGAGCAGTACTTC	CASSSVAGAPYEQYF
TRBD1	TRBJ2-5	TRBV29-1	TGCAGCGCCGGGGGACAGGGCGTCGAGACCCAGTACTTC	CSAGGQGVETQYF
-	TRBJ1-2	TRBV18	TGTGCCAGCTCAAGCCGGACAGCCACCATCTACACCTTC	CASSSRTATIYTF
-	TRBJ2-2	TRBV4-2	TGTGCCAGCAGCCCACAGGTTGCGAGGAACACCGGGGAGCTGTTTTTT	CASSPQVARNTGELFF
TRBD1	TRBJ1-6	TRBV6-5	TGTGCCAGCAGTTTGGACAGGGGCACTCGGAATTCACCCCTCCACTTT	CASSLDRGTRNSPLHF
TRBD1	TRBJ1-4	TRBV5-1	TGCGCCAGCAGCTGGGGACAGGGTGGTAATGAAAAACTGTTTTTT	CASSWGQGGNEKLFF
-	TRBJ2-5	TRBV6-4	TGTGCCAGCAGCCGACCCTCGGGGGAGACCCAGTACTTC	CASSRPSGETQYF
TRBD2	TRBJ2-5	TRBV4-1	TGCGCCAGCAGCCCCCGTGGGCTAGCGGGAGAGACCCAGTACTTC	CASSPRGLAGETQYF
-	TRBJ1-5	TRBV6-5	TGTGCCAGCAGTCCGGTTCCCGATAAGCCCCAGCATTTT	CASSPVPDKPQHF
-	TRBJ1-5	TRBV30	TGTGCCTGGAGTGGGCAGCGTAATCAGCCCCAGCATTTT	CAWSGQRNQPQHF
TRBD1	TRBJ2-1	TRBV6-1	TGTGCCAGCAGTTCATACCGGGACAGGGACAATGAGCAGTTCTTC	CASSSYRDRDNEQFF
TRBD1	TRBJ1-1	TRBV7-9	TGTGCCAGCAGCTCCCGGGGACAGGGGGTAACTGAAGCTTTCTTT	CASSSRGQGVTEAFF
-	TRBJ1-2	TRBV6-1	TGTGCCAGCAGTGTTCGGATTTTTCGGACAGCCCCCCCAGGCTACACCTTC	CASSVRIFRTAPPGYTF
TRBD2	TRBJ2-1	TRBV5-4	TGTGCCAGCAGCCAAGCGGGGGGCTCCTACAATGAGCAGTTCTTC	CASSQAGGSYNEQFF
-	TRBJ1-2	TRBV5-1	TGCGCCAGCAGCTTGACTGTAAACTATGGCTACACCTTC	CASSLTVNYGYTF
-	TRBJ2-5	TRBV28	TGTGCCAGCAGTTTACCAGGGTTGGGGGAGACCCAGTACTTC	CASSLPGLGETQYF
-	TRBJ2-7	TRBV11-2	TGTGCCAGCAGCTACGAGACCCGGGTTACCTACGAGCAGTACTTC	CASSYETRVTYEQYF
TRBD2	TRBJ2-1	TRBV6-6	TGTGCCAGCAGTGTCGGACTAGCTGGCTACAATGAGCAGTTCTTC	CASSVGLAGYNEQFF
TRBD1	TRBJ1-2	TRBV28	TGTGCCAGCAGTTTCAGGGGGCAATATGGCTACACCTTC	CASSFRGQYGYTF
TRBD1	TRBJ1-2	TRBV5-1	TGCGCCAGCAGCCCGGATAGACAGGGCGCGTATGGCTACACCTTC	CASSPDRQGAYGYTF
-	TRBJ2-7	TRBV6-5	TGTGCCAGCAGTTACTCTTCGGGGATCTACGAGCAGTACTTC	CASSYSSGIYEQYF
TRBD1	TRBJ2-5	TRBV5-4	TGTGCCAGCAATCCGGGCGGGGACAGGGGAGAGACCCAGTACTTC	CASNPGGDRGETQYF
TRBD1	TRBJ1-1	TRBV5-8	TGTGCCAGCAGACTAAATCGACAGGGGGACACTGAAGCTTTCTTT	CASRLNRQGDTEAFF
-	TRBJ1-1	TRBV5-5	TGTGCCAGCAGCTTGGGTATAGTGAACACTGAAGCTTTCTTT	CASSLGIVNTEAFF
-	TRBJ2-1	TRBV30	TGTGCCTGGAGTGTTCCTCTTCTATACAATGAGCAGTTCTTC	CAWSVPLLYNEQFF
TRBD2	TRBJ2-7	TRBV5-1	TGCGCCAGCAGCAGGACTAGCGGGGAGCAGTACTTC	CASSRTSGEQYF
TRBD2	TRBJ2-3	TRBV30	TGTGCCTGGAGTGTACGCCGGGAGGGCCTGGTCCCAACAGATACGCAGTATTTT	CAWSVRREGLVPTDTQYF
-	TRBJ1-5	TRBV19	TGTGCCAGTAGTATACGGGATAGCAATCAGCCCCAGCATTTT	CASSIRDSNQPQHF
-	TRBJ2-3	TRBV5-1	TGCGCCAGCAGCCTCCGGGACTCCCTTCGGGAGCAGTATTTT	CASSLRDSLREQYF
-	TRBJ1-3	TRBV19	TGTGCCTCTAGAGTGGCGGGCTCTGGAAACACCATATATTTT	CASRVAGSGNTIYF
TRBD2	TRBJ2-7	TRBV5-1	TGCGCCAGCAGCTTGGAAGCTAGCGGGAGACCCTACGAGCAGTACTTC	CASSLEASGRPYEQYF
-	TRBJ1-6	TRBV15	TGTGCCACGAATCGGTCACCAGGTAATTCACCCCTCCACTTT	CATNRSPGNSPLHF
-	TRBJ1-1	TRBV5-1	TGCGCCAGCAGCTTTGACGGGATGAACACTGAAGCTTTCTTT	CASSFDGMNTEAFF
TRBD1	TRBJ2-7	TRBV6-1	TGTGCCAGCAGACAGGGGGCCTACGAGCAGTACTTC	CASRQGAYEQYF
-	TRBJ1-5	TRBV5-4	TGTGCCAGCAGCCAACAGGGTGGCGATCAGCCCCAGCATTTT	CASSQQGGDQPQHF
TRBD2	TRBJ2-7	TRBV4-2	TGTGCCAGCAGCCAAAGGTTTAGCGGGGGCTACGAGCAGTACTTC	CASSQRFSGGYEQYF
-	TRBJ2-5	TRBV4-1	TGCGCCAGCGGAAGGGGGAACCAAGAGACCCAGTACTTC	CASGRGNQETQYF
-	TRBJ2-1	TRBV14	TGTGCCAGCAGCCTGGACAGCTGGTACAATGAGCAGTTCTTC	CASSLDSWYNEQFF
TRBD2	TRBJ2-5	TRBV5-1	TGCGCCAGCAGCTTAGATATAGCGGGGGGGCAAGAGACCCAGTACTTC	CASSLDIAGGQETQYF